This entry concerns a single T cell receptor beta chain. Its antigen is as yet unknown. These data are taken from a study of neoadjuvant anti-PD-1 for oral cavity cancer. Study as a whole: Patients without progression got a fourth dose around day 43. The study's findings and limits: Higher pretreatment Treg/Th17 ratios tracked higher pretreatment blood clonality. PBMC Gini-index clonality exceeded responders' in non-responders post-nivolumab.

Time point given: after neoadjuvant nivolumab, at surgical resection. V gave up 6 bases and J gave up 2 bases, with 7 bases separating them. Germline V gene data show CDR1 as MDHEN and CDR2 as SYDVKM. The CDR3 extends over 12 amino acids. Most PBMC samples had 480 ng input DNA in six replicates. The table came from immunoSEQ multiplex PCR; TCRdb's copy has only in-frame clones and leaves some out. The table lists 14,000 or so clones, 60% to 80% of them singletons. The chain carries TRBV28 and TRBJ1-2; unclear D gene. Material: PBMCs, obtained after nivolumab (anti-PD-1) treatment. The receptor comes from a person aged 40 to 85 with oral cavity squamous cell carcinoma. Here the CDR3 reads CASSPANYGYTF. CDR3 sequence (DNA): TGTGCCAGCAGCCCCGCCAACTATGGCTACACCTTC.